This passage covers 19 T cell receptor beta chains from one sample sequenced in a study of early T cells in non-severe SARS-CoV-2 infection. TCRdb processed the 5' RACE reads anew with MiXCR; each CDR3 protein has one entry. The sample has about 66,000 distinct CDR3 sequences, roughly 13% seen once; the top ten hold almost 8.5%. The source material was whole blood. These receptors came from an adult who was a healthcare worker with PCR-confirmed SARS-CoV-2 infection or an uninfected control (not recorded which).

This clonotype has a handful of counts. The CDR3 DNA follows: TGCGCCAGCAGCCCCAGAGGGACCGATTATGGCTACACCTTC. Translated, it gives CASSPRGTDYGYTF. V usage is TRBV4-3 and J usage is TRBJ1-2, with D perhaps TRBD1 (5 bases). Germline V lookup: CDR1 LGHNA, CDR2 YSLEER. The V end lost 4 bases, the J end lost 5 bases, and 14 bases lay between the germline ends. The CDR3 length is 14 residues.

The sample holds many counts of this clonotype. This chain uses TRBV28 with TRBJ2-1; tentatively, D is TRBD2 (6 bases). The CDR3 contains 16 residues. In germline, CDR1 is MDHEN, CDR2 SYDVKM. The germline V and J ends were trimmed by 5 bases and 4 bases, with 18 bases remaining between them. CDR3 sequence reads: CASSPVGGGGYNEQFF. The CDR3 DNA is TGTGCCAGCAGTCCGGTCGGGGGAGGAGGGTACAATGAGCAGTTCTTC. Looking up the rest from reference TRBV28 and TRBJ2-1 gives the full variable domain: DVKVTQSSRYLVKRTGEKVFLECVQDMDHENMFWYRQDPGLGLRLIYFSYDVKMKEKGDIPEGYSVSREKKERFSLILESASTNQTSMYLCASSPVGGGGYNEQFFGPGTRLTVL.

The chain couples TRBV29-1 to TRBJ1-1; 11 nucleotides match TRBD1. CDR3 length equals 14 residues. Unmatched junction bases numbered 4, after V lost 7 bases and J lost 0 bases. Per the germline V gene, CDR1 is SQVTM and CDR2 is ANQGSEA. The CDR3 sequence: CSAWTGGLNTEAFF. In nucleotides, the CDR3 is TGCAGCGCCTGGACAGGGGGCCTGAACACTGAAGCTTTCTTT.

This clonotype was counted only a few times. The chain is built from TRBV10-2 and TRBJ2-3; 11 bases are a match to TRBD2. Germline-derived CDR1 and CDR2 are WSHSY and SAAADI. The J segment lost 7 bases and the V segment lost 10 bases, leaving 10 bases of the junction unmatched. The CDR3 sequence is 14 residues long. In DNA, the CDR3 is TGCGCCACCTCTACTAGCGGGGGTTCTTATACGCAGTATTTT. Residues: CATSTSGGSYTQYF.

This clonotype appeared a few times. The rearrangement uses TRBV15 and TRBJ2-1; TRBD2 is a possible D gene (6 bases). The ends were cut back, 5 bases at V and 2 bases at J, with 10 bases in the middle. CDR1 LNHNV and CDR2 YYDKDF come from the germline V gene (reference sequence). The CDR3 is made up of 14 amino acids. This CDR3 is CATSGGDAYNEQFF. The CDR3, as DNA: TGTGCCACCAGCGGAGGGGACGCCTACAATGAGCAGTTCTTC.

This clonotype was recorded a few times. The genes are TRBV18 and TRBJ2-1; the D is unclear. CDR1 and CDR2 from the germline V gene are KGHSH and LQKENI. The V and J ends lost 0 bases and 8 bases respectively, with 14 bases between them. This CDR3 is built from 15 residues. This CDR3 is CASSPPFRVSDEQFF. The CDR3 coding sequence is TGTGCCAGCTCACCACCTTTCCGGGTGTCCGATGAGCAGTTCTTC.

This clonotype has just a few counts. The V and J genes are TRBV19 and TRBJ1-5; D gene unclear. Germline CDR1 is LNHDA and CDR2 is SQIVND (reference sequence). This CDR3 is 12 amino acids long. Trimming cost V 2 bases and J 9 bases, with 8 bases left between them. The DNA for the CDR3 is TGTGCCAGTAGTATAACTCCTCCGCCCCAGCATTTT. As protein: CASSITPPPQHF.

This clonotype occurred once. V is TRBV29-1 and J is TRBJ2-3, with 7 bases fitting TRBD1. CDR1 SQVTM and CDR2 ANQGSEA come from the germline V gene. CDR3 length equals 12 residues. Unmatched junction bases numbered 7, after V lost 6 bases and J lost 7 bases. The CDR3 sequence is CSVEDRMNTQYF. CDR3 DNA sequence: TGCAGCGTGGAGGACAGGATGAATACGCAGTATTTT.

The chain recombines TRBV7-6 with TRBJ2-2; D ambiguous. Trimming removed 2 bases from V and 5 bases from J, with 12 bases in between. The CDR3 is 15 residues long. Germline V lookup: CDR1 SGHVS, CDR2 FNYEAQ. The CDR3 bases are TGTGCCAGCAGCTTAAGCGTGTCCTCTACCGGGGAGCTGTTTTTT. It codes for CASSLSVSSTGELFF.

This clonotype was counted only a few times. CDR3 loop: CASSQDRGGIQETQYF. The CDR3 DNA sequence: TGTGCCAGCAGCCAAGATCGGGGAGGAATCCAAGAGACCCAGTACTTC. The chain uses TRBV4-2 and TRBJ2-5, with D possibly being TRBD2 (6 bases). Per the germline V gene, CDR1 is LGHNA and CDR2 is YNFKEQ. The CDR3 totals 16 residues. The ends were cut back, 0 bases at V and 1 base at J, with 12 bases in the middle.

The rearrangement uses TRBV29-1 and TRBJ2-7; 16 nucleotides match TRBD2. V gave up 6 bases and J gave up 2 bases; unmatched junction bases: 16. The CDR3 runs 19 residues. Per the germline V gene, CDR1 is SQVTM and CDR2 is ANQGSEA. CDR3 nucleotides: TGCAGCGTCGCGGACGGCGGGACTAGCGGGAGGGCCCTAACCTACGAGCAGTACTTC. Translation: CSVADGGTSGRALTYEQYF.

This chain uses TRBV29-1 with TRBJ2-1, with D possibly matching TRBD2 (6 bases). The ends were cut back, 4 bases at V and 4 bases at J, with 17 bases in the middle. Germline values: CDR1 SQVTM, CDR2 ANQGSEA. The CDR3 length is 15 residues. CDR3 DNA sequence: TGCAGCGTTGCGTTTCGGACTAACATATACAATGAGCAGTTCTTC. It specifies CSVAFRTNIYNEQFF.

The rearrangement joins TRBV12-3 or TRBV12-4 to TRBJ1-5; 8 bases are shared with TRBD1. The CDR3 runs 14 residues. With 2 bases clipped from V and 4 bases from J, the junction kept 1 base outside the gene matches. CDR3 protein: CASSLQGANQPQHF. The CDR3 nucleotides read TGTGCCAGCAGTTTACAGGGGGCTAATCAGCCCCAGCATTTT.

For the CDR3, the DNA is TGCGCCAGCAGCCAAGATGATAGGAGGGGGGTAGAGTCCTACGAGCAGTACTTC. This translates into CASSQDDRRGVESYEQYF. The rearrangement uses TRBV4-3 and TRBJ2-7; D could derive from TRBD1 or TRBD2 (6 bases each). Between the trimmed V and J ends, which lost 0 bases and 1 base, there was a span of 19 bases. The CDR3 length is 18 residues. Per germline, CDR1 LGHNA and CDR2 YSLEER.

V and J are TRBV29-1 and TRBJ2-1; D ambiguous. The CDR3 is made up of 11 amino acids. Germline V gene data show CDR1 as SQVTM and CDR2 as ANQGSEA. Trimming left V 6 bases short and J 9 bases short, with 12 bases between. The DNA of the CDR3 is TGCAGCGTGGCTGGAAGCGTTGAGCAGTTCTTC. It yields the protein CSVAGSVEQFF.

The rearrangement uses TRBV6-5 and TRBJ1-1, with TRBD1 matching over 7 bases. Trimming at V came to 7 bases and at J to 10 bases, leaving 15 bases not matched to a gene. The CDR3 has 14 residues. Looked up from germline, CDR1 is MNHEY and CDR2 is SVGAGI. In DNA form, the CDR3 reads TGTGCCAGCACCACGTCCCGGGACAGAGATGGAGCTTTCTTT. This translates into CASTTSRDRDGAFF.

This rearrangement joins TRBV12-3 or TRBV12-4 to TRBJ2-1; no definite D call. Trimming took off 2 bases at V and 7 bases at J, with 9 bases between the two ends. CDR3 length equals 13 residues. The CDR3 DNA is TGTGCCAGCAGTTTACCCGGAAAAAATGAGCAGTTCTTC. Protein product: CASSLPGKNEQFF.

At least ten counts were recorded for this clonotype. V and J are TRBV12-3 or TRBV12-4 and TRBJ1-5, with 8 nucleotides matching TRBD1. There are 15 residues in the CDR3. V lost 5 bases, J lost 3 bases, and 6 bases stayed unmatched. CDR3 loop: CASSPGTGDNQPQHF. DNA for the CDR3: TGTGCCAGCAGTCCAGGGACAGGAGACAATCAGCCCCAGCATTTT.

The chain has TRBV27 and TRBJ2-1, with a tentative D call TRBD2 (5 bases). This CDR3 has 16 amino acids. The V end was cut by 5 bases, the J end by 7 bases, with 21 bases between. Germline lookup yields CDR1 MNHEY and CDR2 SMNVEV (reference sequence). CDR3: CASSPVPVGVTNEQFF. CDR3 DNA: TGTGCCAGCAGTCCCGTCCCAGTGGGAGTAACGAATGAGCAGTTCTTC.